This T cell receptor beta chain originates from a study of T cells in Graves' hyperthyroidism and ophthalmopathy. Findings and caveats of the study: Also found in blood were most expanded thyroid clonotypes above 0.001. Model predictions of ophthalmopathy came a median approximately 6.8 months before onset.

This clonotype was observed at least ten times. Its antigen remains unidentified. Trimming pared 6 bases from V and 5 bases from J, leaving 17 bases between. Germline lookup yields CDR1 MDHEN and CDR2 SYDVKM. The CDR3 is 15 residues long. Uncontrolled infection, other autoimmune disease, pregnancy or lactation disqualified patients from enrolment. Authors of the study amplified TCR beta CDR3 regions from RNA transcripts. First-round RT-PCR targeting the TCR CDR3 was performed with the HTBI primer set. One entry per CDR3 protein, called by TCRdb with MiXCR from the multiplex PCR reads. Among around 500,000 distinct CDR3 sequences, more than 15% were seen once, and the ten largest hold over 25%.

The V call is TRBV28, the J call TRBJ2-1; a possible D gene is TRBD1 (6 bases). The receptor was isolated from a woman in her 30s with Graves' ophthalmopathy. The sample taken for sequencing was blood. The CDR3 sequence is CASSLNRVPHNEQFF. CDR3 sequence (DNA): TGTGCCAGCAGCCTCAACAGGGTGCCCCACAATGAGCAGTTCTTC.